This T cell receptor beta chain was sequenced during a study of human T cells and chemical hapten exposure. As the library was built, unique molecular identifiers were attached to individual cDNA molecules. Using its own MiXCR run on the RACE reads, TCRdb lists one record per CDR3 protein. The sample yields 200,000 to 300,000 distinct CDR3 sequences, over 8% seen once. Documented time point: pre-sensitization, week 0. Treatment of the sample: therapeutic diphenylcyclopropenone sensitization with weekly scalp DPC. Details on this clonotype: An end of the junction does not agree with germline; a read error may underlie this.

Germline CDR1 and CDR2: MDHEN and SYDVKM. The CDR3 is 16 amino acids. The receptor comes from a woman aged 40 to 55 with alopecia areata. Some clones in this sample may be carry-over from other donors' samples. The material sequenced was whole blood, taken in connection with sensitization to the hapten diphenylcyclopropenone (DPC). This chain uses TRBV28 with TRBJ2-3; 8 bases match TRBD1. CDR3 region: CANSTGQGLATDTQYF. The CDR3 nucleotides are TGTGCCAACAGTACCGGACAGGGACTTGCCACAGATACGCAGTATTTT.